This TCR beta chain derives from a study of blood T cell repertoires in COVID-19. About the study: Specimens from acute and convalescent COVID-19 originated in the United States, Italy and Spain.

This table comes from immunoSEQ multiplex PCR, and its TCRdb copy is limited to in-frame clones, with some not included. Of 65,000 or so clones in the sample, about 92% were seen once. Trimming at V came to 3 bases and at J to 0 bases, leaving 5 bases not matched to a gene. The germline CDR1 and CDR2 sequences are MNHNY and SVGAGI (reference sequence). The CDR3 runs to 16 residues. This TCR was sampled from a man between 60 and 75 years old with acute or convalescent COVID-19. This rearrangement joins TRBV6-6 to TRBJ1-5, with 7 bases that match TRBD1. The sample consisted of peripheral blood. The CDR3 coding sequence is TGTGCCAGCAGTTATGGGACAGCAAATAGCAATCAGCCCCAGCATTTT. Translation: CASSYGTANSNQPQHF.